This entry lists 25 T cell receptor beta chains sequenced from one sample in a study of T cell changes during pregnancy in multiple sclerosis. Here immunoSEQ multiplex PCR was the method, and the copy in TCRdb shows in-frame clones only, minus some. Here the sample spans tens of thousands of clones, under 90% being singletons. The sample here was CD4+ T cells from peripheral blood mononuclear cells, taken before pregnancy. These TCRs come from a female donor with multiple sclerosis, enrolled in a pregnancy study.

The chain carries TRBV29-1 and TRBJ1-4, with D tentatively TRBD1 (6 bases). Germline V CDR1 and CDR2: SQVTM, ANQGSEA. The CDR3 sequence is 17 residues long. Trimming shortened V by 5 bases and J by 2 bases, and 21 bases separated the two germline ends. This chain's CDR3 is CSVSPGGRGGTNEKLFF. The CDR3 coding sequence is TGCAGCGTTTCTCCGGGGGGAAGGGGGGGGACTAATGAAAAACTGTTTTTT.

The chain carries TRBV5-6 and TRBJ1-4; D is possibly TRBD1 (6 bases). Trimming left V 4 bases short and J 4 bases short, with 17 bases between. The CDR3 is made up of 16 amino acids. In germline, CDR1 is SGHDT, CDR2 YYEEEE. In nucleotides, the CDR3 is TGTGCCAGCAGCCTGTTCAGCGGGGGCATTAATGAAAAACTGTTTTTT. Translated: CASSLFSGGINEKLFF.

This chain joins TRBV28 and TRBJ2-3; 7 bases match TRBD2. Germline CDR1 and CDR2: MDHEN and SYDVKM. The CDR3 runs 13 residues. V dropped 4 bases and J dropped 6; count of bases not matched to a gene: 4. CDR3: CASSWTSADTQYF. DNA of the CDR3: TGTGCCAGCAGTTGGACTAGTGCCGATACGCAGTATTTT.

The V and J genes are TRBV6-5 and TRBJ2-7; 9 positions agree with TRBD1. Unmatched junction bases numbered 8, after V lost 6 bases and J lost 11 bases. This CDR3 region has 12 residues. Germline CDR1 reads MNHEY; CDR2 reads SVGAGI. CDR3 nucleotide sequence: TGTGCCAGCAGCCCCAACAGGGGGCACAAGTACTTC. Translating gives CASSPNRGHKYF.

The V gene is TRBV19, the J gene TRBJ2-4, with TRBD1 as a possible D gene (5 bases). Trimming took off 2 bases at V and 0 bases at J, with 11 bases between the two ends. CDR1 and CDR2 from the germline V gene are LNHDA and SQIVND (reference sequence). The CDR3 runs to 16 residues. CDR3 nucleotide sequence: TGTGCCAGTAGTATAACCGACAGTCTAGCCAAAAACATTCAGTACTTC. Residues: CASSITDSLAKNIQYF.

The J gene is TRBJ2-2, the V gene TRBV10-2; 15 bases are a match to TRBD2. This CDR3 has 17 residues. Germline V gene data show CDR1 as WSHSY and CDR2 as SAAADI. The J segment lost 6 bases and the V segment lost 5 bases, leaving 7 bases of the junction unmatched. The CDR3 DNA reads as TGCGCCAGCAGTCGGACTAGCGGGGGGGCCAGTCCCGGGGAGCTGTTTTTT. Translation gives CASSRTSGGASPGELFF.

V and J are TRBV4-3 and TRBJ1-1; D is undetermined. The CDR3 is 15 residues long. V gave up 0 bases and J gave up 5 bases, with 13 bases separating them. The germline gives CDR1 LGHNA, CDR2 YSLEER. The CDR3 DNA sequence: TGCGCCAGCAGCCAAGAATCGGGGTCGGGGACTGAAGCTTTCTTT. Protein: CASSQESGSGTEAFF.

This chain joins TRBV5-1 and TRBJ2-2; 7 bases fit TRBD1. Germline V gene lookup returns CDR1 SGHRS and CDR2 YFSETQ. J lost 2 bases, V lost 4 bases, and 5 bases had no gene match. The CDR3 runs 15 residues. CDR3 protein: CASSLGTENTGELFF. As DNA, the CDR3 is TGCGCCAGCAGCCTCGGGACAGAAAACACCGGGGAGCTGTTTTTT.

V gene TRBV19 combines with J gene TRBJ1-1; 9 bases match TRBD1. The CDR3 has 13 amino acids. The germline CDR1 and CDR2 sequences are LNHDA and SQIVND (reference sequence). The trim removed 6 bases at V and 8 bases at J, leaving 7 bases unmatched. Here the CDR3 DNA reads TGTGCCAGTAGGGATACAGGGGGCTCGGAAGCTTTCTTT. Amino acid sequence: CASRDTGGSEAFF. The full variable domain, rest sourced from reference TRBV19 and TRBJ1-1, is DGGITQSPKYLFRKEGQNVTLSCEQNLNHDAMYWYRQDPGQGLRLIYYSQIVNDFQKGDIAEGYSVSREKKESFPLTVTSAQKNPTAFYLCASRDTGGSEAFFGQGTRLTVV.

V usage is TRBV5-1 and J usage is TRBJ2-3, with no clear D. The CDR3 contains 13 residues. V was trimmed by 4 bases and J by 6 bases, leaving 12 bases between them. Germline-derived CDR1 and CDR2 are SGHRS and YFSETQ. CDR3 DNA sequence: TGCGCCAGCAGCGGAACCATGAGGGATACGCAGTATTTT. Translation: CASSGTMRDTQYF.

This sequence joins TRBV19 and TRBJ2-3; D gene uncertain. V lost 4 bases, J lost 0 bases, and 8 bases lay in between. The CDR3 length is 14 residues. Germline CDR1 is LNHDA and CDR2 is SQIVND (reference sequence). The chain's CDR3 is CASSSVTSTDTQYF. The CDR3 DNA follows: TGTGCCAGTAGTAGCGTAACTAGCACAGATACGCAGTATTTT.

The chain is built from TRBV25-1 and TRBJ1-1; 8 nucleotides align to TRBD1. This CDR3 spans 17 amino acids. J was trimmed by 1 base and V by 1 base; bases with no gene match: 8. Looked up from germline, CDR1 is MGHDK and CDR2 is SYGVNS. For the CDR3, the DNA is TGTGCCAGCAGTGAATTGTATAGGGGGACAGGGAACACTGAAGCTTTCTTT. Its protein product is CASSELYRGTGNTEAFF.

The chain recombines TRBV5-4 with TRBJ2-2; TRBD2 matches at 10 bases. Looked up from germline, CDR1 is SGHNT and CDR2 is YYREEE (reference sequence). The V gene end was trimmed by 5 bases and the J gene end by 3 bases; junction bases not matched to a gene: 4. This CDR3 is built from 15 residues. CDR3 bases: TGTGCCAGCAGTCTAGCGGGAGTACACACCGGGGAGCTGTTTTTT. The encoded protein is CASSLAGVHTGELFF.

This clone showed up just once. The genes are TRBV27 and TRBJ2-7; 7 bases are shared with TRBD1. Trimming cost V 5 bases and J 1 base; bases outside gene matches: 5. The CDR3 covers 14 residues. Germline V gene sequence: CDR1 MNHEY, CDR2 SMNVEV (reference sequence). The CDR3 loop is CASSRWGQSYEQYF. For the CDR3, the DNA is TGTGCCAGCAGTCGGTGGGGACAGTCCTACGAGCAGTACTTC.

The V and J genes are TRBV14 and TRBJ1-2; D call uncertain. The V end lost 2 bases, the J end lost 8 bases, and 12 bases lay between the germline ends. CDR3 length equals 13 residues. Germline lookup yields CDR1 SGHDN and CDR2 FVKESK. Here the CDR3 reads CASSQSNTRGYTF. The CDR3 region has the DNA TGTGCCAGCAGCCAATCTAATACGAGGGGCTACACCTTC. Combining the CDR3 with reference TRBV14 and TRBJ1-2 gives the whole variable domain EAGVTQFPSHSVIEKGQTVTLRCDPISGHDNLYWYRRVMGKEIKFLLHFVKESKQDESGMPNNRFLAERTGGTYSTLKVQPAELEDSGVYFCASSQSNTRGYTFGSGTRLTVV.

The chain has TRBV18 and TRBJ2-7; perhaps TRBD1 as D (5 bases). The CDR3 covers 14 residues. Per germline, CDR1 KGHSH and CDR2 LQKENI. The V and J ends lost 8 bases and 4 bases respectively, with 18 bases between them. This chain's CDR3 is CASAWGRVNYEQYF. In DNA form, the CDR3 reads TGTGCCAGCGCTTGGGGCAGGGTGAATTACGAGCAGTACTTC.

CDR3 DNA: TGCGCCAGCAGCCAAGGAGAGGTGACAGGGGGAGATGGCTACACCTTC. Translating it yields CASSQGEVTGGDGYTF. The chain links TRBV4-3 to TRBJ1-2, with 9 bases matching TRBD1. The ends lost 1 base at V and 6 bases at J; junction bases unmatched: 9. The CDR3 is 16 residues long. The germline V gene encodes CDR1 LGHNA and CDR2 YSLEER.

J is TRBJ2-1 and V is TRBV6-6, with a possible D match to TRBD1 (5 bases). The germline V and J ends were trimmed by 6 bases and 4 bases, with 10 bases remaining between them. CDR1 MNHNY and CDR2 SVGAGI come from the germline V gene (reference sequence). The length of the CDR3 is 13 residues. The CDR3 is CASRARQYNEQFF. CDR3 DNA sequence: TGTGCCAGCAGGGCCCGACAGTACAATGAGCAGTTCTTC.

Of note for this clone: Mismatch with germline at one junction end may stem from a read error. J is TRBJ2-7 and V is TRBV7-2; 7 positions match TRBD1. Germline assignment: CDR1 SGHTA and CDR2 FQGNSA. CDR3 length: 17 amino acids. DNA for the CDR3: TGTGCCAGCAGCTCATATTCCTACGGGACAGCTAAAACCGAACCTGTCTTC. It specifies CASSSYSYGTAKTEPVF.

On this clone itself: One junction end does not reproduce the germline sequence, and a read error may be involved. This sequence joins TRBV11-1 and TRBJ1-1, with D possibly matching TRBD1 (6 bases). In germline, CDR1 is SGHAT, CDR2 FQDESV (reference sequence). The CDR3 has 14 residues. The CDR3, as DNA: TGTGCCAGCAGCCTAGCTCAGGGGCGAACTGAAGCTTTCTTT. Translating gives CASSLAQGRTEAFF.

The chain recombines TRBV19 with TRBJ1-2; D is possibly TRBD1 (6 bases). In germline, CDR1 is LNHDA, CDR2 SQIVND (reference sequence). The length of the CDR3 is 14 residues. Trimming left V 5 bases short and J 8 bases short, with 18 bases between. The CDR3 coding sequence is TGTGCCAGTAGTTCTCAACCAGGGGCGCGGGGCTACACCTTC. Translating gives CASSSQPGARGYTF.

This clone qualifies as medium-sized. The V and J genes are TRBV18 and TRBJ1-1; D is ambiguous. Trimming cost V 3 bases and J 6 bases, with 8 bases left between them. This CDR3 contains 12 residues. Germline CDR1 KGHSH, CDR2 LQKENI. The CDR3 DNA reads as TGTGCCAGCTCACCGCAGGAGGCTGAAGCTTTCTTT. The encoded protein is CASSPQEAEAFF.

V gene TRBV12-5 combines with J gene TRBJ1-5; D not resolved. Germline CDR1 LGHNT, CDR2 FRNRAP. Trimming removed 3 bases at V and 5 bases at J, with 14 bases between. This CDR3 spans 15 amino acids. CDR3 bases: TGTGCTAGTGGTTTACTTTCCCTGAATGATCAGCCCCAGCATTTT. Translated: CASGLLSLNDQPQHF.

In DNA, the CDR3 is TGTGCCAGCAGCTTAGAGATACCCTACGAGCAGTACTTC. It translates to CASSLEIPYEQYF. The chain is built from TRBV5-5 and TRBJ2-7; D not certain. This CDR3 contains 13 residues. Germline V gene sequence: CDR1 SGHKS, CDR2 YYEKEE (reference sequence). The V and J ends lost 2 bases and 2 bases respectively, with 8 bases between them. The whole variable domain, remainder taken from reference TRBV5-5 and TRBJ2-7, is DAGVTQSPTHLIKTRGQQVTLRCSPISGHKSVSWYQQVLGQGPQFIFQYYEKEERGRGNFPDRFSARQFPNYSSELNVNALLLGDSALYLCASSLEIPYEQYFGPGTRLTVT.

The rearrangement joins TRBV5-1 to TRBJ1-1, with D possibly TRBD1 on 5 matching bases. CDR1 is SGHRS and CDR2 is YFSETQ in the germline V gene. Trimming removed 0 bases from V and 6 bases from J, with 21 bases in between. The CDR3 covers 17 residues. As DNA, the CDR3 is TGCGCCAGCAGCTTGGGGGGCGTCGGCAGGGAGGTTGCTGAAGCTTTCTTT. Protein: CASSLGGVGREVAEAFF.